The clone carrying this T cell receptor (beta chain) appeared a single time. This entry belongs to a study of T cells in localized non-small cell lung cancer. Germline loops: CDR1 LNHDA, CDR2 SQIVND (reference sequence). This CDR3 has 15 amino acids. V was cut by 5 bases and J by 3 bases, with 16 bases left in between. The table came from immunoSEQ multiplex PCR; TCRdb's copy has only in-frame clones and leaves some out. The sample contains about 53,000 clones, approximately 88% of which appear only once. The rearrangement uses TRBV19 and TRBJ1-2; tentatively, D is TRBD1 (6 bases). The sequences come from peripheral blood mononuclear cells, collected before any cancer treatment. The TCR sequence derives from a man between 40 and 75 years old with stage III lung adenocarcinoma. This CDR3 reads CASSSTGLGDYGYTF. CDR3 bases: TGTGCCAGTAGTTCAACAGGGTTGGGGGACTATGGCTACACCTTC.